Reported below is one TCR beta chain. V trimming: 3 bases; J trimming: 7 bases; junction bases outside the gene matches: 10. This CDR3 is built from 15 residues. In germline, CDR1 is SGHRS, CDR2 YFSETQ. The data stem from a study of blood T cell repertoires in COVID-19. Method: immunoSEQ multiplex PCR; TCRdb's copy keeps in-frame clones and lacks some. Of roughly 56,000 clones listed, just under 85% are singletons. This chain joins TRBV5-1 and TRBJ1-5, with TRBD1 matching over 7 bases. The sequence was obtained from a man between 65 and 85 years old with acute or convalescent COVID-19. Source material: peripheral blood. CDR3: CASSSGQIPGQPQHF. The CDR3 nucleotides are TGCGCCAGCAGCTCGGGACAGATCCCTGGGCAGCCCCAGCATTTT.